What follows are 3 T cell receptor beta chains derived from one specimen sequenced in a study of blood T cell repertoires in COVID-19. Assay: immunoSEQ multiplex PCR; the TCRdb copy retains only in-frame clones and omits some. The sample gives roughly 340,000 clones, 88% of which show up once; approximately 7.4% is in the top ten. The sample consisted of peripheral blood. Every receptor here comes from a woman aged 70-85 years with COVID-19, enrolled during active disease.

The gene calls are TRBV11-2 and TRBJ1-2; tentative D call: TRBD1 (5 bases). This CDR3 region has 16 residues. The germline V gene has CDR1 SGHAT and CDR2 FQNNGV. Trimming took off 6 bases at V and 4 bases at J, with 21 bases between the two ends. The CDR3 nucleotides read TGTGCCAGCAGACCAGATAGTATTCGGACAAGCTATGGCTACACCTTC. Translation gives CASRPDSIRTSYGYTF. Together with reference TRBV11-2 and TRBJ1-2, the CDR3 gives the full variable domain: EAGVAQSPRYKIIEKRQSVAFWCNPISGHATLYWYQQILGQGPKLLIQFQNNGVVDDSQLPKDRFSAERLKGVDSTLKIQPAKLEDSAVYLCASRPDSIRTSYGYTFGSGTRLTVV.

This sequence joins TRBV29-1 and TRBJ1-1; possible D gene TRBD1, 6 bases. Trimming shortened V by 8 bases and J by 1 base, and 14 bases separated the two germline ends. Per germline, CDR1 SQVTM and CDR2 ANQGSEA. The CDR3 consists of 13 residues. CDR3 region: CSSVQGWNTEAFF. For the CDR3, the DNA is TGCAGCTCGGTACAGGGATGGAACACTGAAGCTTTCTTT.

The J gene is TRBJ2-3, the V gene TRBV5-4; D might be TRBD2 (6 bases). The V and J ends lost 5 bases and 1 base respectively, with 14 bases between them. The CDR3 extends over 15 amino acids. Germline V CDR1 and CDR2: SGHNT, YYREEE (reference sequence). The CDR3 here is CASSPGASGTDTQYF. CDR3 nucleotide sequence: TGTGCCAGCAGTCCAGGTGCTAGCGGCACAGATACGCAGTATTTT.